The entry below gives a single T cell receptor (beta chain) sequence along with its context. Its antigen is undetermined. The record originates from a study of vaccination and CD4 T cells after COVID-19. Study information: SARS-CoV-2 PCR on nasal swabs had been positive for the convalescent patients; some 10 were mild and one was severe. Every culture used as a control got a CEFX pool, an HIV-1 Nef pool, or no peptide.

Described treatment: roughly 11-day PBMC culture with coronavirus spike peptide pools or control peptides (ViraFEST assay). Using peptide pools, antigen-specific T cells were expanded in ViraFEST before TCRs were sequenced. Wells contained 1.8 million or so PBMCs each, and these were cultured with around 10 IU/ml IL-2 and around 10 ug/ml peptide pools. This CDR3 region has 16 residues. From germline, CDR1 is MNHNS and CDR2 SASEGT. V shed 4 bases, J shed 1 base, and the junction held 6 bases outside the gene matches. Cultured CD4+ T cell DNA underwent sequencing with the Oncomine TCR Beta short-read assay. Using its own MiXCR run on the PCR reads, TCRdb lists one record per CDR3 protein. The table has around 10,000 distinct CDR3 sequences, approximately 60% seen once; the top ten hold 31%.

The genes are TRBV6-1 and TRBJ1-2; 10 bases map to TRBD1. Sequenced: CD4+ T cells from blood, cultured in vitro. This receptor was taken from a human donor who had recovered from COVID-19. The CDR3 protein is CASSASRDRGNYGYTF. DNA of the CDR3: TGTGCCAGCAGTGCGTCAAGGGACAGGGGTAACTATGGCTACACCTTC.